This record covers a single TCR beta chain. What it recognizes is unknown. The data belong to a study of T-cell memory formation after mild COVID-19. Across the study: Across donors, TCR clusters were largely donor specific.

The study's findings and limits: Confirmation was lacking for SARS-CoV-2 specificity of second-wave clones that peaked on day 37.

The CDR3 consists of 15 residues. With 5 bases clipped from V and 2 bases from J, the junction kept 5 bases outside the gene matches. The germline CDR1 and CDR2 sequences are SGHTA and FQGTGA. One entry per CDR3 protein results from TCRdb running MiXCR on the 5' RACE reads. The data hold fewer than 250,000 distinct CDR3 sequences, with around 30% observed a single time. This chain connects TRBV7-3 to TRBJ2-2, with 7 bases that match TRBD1. This TCR derives from an adult woman who had mild COVID-19 (a few samples of this study predate the infection). Cell type and time point are not known. The sequenced sample consisted of PBMCs or a T cell subset sorted from them (not recorded which). DNA of the CDR3: TGTGCCAGCAGCCCTAGAGGGGGCAACACCGGGGAGCTGTTTTTT. This gives the protein CASSPRGGNTGELFF.